This T cell receptor (beta chain) was identified in a study of T-cell memory formation after mild COVID-19. Study-wide results and limits: Clones contracting across day 15 to 85 had a balanced CD4/CD8 profile; later expanding clones leaned CD4+. Some clones that responded turned up in pre-infection memory, which suggests that cross-reactive memory joined in. Day 37-peaking second-wave clones had unconfirmed SARS-CoV-2 specificity.

TCRdb reanalysed the 5' RACE reads using MiXCR and keeps one entry per CDR3 protein. The sample holds under 450,000 distinct CDR3 sequences, 23% seen once. This clonotype was picked up many times. Its antigen is not identified. This TCR was sampled from an adult woman who had mild COVID-19 (a few samples of this study predate the infection). Cell type and time point are not known. Sequencing used PBMCs or a T cell subset sorted from them (not recorded which).

CDR3 amino acids: CASRFSSSMNTEAFF. The CDR3 DNA reads as TGCGCCAGCAGATTTAGTTCCTCCATGAACACTGAAGCTTTCTTT. V is TRBV5-1 and J is TRBJ1-1, with D unresolved. The CDR3 has 15 amino acids. Per germline, CDR1 SGHRS and CDR2 YFSETQ. The germline V and J ends were trimmed by 5 bases and 0 bases, with 14 bases remaining between them.